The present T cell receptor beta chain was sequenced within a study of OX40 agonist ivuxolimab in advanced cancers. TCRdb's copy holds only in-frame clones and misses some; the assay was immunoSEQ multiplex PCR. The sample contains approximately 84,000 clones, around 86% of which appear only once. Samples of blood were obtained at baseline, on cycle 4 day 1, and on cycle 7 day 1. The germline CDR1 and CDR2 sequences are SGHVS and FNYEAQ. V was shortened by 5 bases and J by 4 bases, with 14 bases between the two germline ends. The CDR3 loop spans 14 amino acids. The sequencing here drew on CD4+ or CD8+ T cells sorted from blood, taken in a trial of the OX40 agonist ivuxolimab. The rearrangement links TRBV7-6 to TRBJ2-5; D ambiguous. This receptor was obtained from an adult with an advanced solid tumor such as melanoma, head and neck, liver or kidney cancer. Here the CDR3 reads CASSHGGLGETQYF. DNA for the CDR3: TGTGCCAGCAGCCACGGTGGGTTAGGAGAGACCCAGTACTTC.